The 21 T cell receptor beta chains listed next were all sequenced from one sample in a study of shared clonotypes between healthy human individuals. The assay was immunoSEQ multiplex PCR, and TCRdb's table has in-frame clones only and misses some. The top ten clones hold 0.39% of a sample with a few million clones, over 90% of them seen once. Sample: naive CD4+ T cells from PBMCs. Subset defined: CD45RA+ positively selected. These receptors were collected from a man aged 18-30 years in good health. Some clones in this sample may be carry-over from other donors' samples.

The V call is TRBV27, the J call TRBJ1-1; D may be TRBD1 (5 bases). V lost 0 bases to trimming and J lost 1 base, with 12 bases between them. The CDR3 runs to 16 residues. Germline-derived CDR1 and CDR2 are MNHEY and SMNVEV (reference sequence). In DNA, the CDR3 is TGTGCCAGCAGTTTATCTGGGGCCAGACCGAACACTGAAGCTTTCTTT. This gives the protein CASSLSGARPNTEAFF.

The chain employs TRBV30 and TRBJ2-1; D call uncertain. V was clipped by 2 bases and J by 11 bases, with 13 bases between them. The CDR3 loop spans 12 amino acids. Germline lookup yields CDR1 GTSNPN and CDR2 SVGIG (reference sequence). CDR3 in amino acids: CAWSSSLEKQFF. The CDR3 DNA sequence: TGTGCCTGGAGTTCCTCTCTAGAGAAGCAGTTCTTC.

The V and J genes are TRBV28 and TRBJ2-1; 7 nucleotides agree with TRBD2. J was trimmed by 4 bases and V by 1 base; bases with no gene match: 7. The CDR3 totals 16 residues. The germline gives CDR1 MDHEN, CDR2 SYDVKM. This CDR3 reads CASSLYGGSEYNEQFF. The CDR3 DNA is TGTGCCAGCAGTTTATATGGCGGGAGTGAGTACAATGAGCAGTTCTTC.

This chain uses TRBV7-9 with TRBJ1-3, with D unclear. The germline V and J ends were trimmed by 1 base and 4 bases, with 14 bases remaining between them. Germline CDR1 reads SEHNR; CDR2 reads FQNEAQ (reference sequence). This CDR3 spans 16 amino acids. This chain's CDR3 is CASSLGWPETGNTIYF. The CDR3 nucleotides are TGTGCCAGCAGCTTAGGGTGGCCGGAGACGGGAAACACCATATATTTT.

This chain joins TRBV29-1 and TRBJ2-3, with 12 bases aligning to TRBD2. Germline loops: CDR1 SQVTM, CDR2 ANQGSEA. The CDR3 has 15 residues. Germline trimming cut 7 bases from V and 0 bases from J; bases unmatched to any gene: 5. The CDR3 sequence: CSGTSGVGSTDTQYF. CDR3 DNA: TGCAGCGGGACTAGCGGGGTTGGAAGCACAGATACGCAGTATTTT.

The chain joins TRBV5-5 to TRBJ2-7; 7 bases agree with TRBD1. This CDR3 is 13 amino acids long. CDR1 and CDR2 from the germline V gene are SGHKS and YYEKEE (reference sequence). With V trimmed by 4 bases and J by 3 bases, 4 bases remained unmatched. CDR3 sequence: CASSRRQGYEQYF. In nucleotides, the CDR3 is TGTGCCAGCAGCAGACGACAGGGCTACGAGCAGTACTTC.

V is TRBV15 and J is TRBJ1-2; 8 nucleotides align to TRBD1. Germline lookup yields CDR1 LNHNV and CDR2 YYDKDF (reference sequence). The V and J ends lost 3 bases and 4 bases, in that order; junction bases with no gene match: 4. There are 14 residues in the CDR3. The CDR3 region is CATSRAGTGYGYTF. The CDR3 region has the DNA TGTGCCACCAGCAGGGCAGGGACAGGCTATGGCTACACCTTC.

V usage is TRBV28 and J usage is TRBJ1-2; D remains unclear. Trimming shortened V by 6 bases and J by 2 bases, and 19 bases separated the two germline ends. The CDR3 is made up of 16 amino acids. CDR1 and CDR2 from the germline V gene are MDHEN and SYDVKM. The CDR3 loop reads CASSHLGGPENYGYTF. The CDR3 region has the DNA TGTGCCAGCAGCCACCTCGGTGGACCGGAGAACTATGGCTACACCTTC.

This clone occurred once. The chain employs TRBV2 and TRBJ2-3; D uncertain. The CDR3 is made up of 14 amino acids. Germline loops: CDR1 SNHLY, CDR2 FYNNEI. The ends were cut back, 8 bases at V and 1 base at J, with 13 bases in the middle. The CDR3 bases are TGTGCCAGCGAAACATTCCGGCGCACAGATACGCAGTATTTT. Translation: CASETFRRTDTQYF.

This clone was counted only a few times. This chain joins TRBV6-1 and TRBJ1-5; the D gene is possibly TRBD1 (6 bases). This CDR3 spans 13 amino acids. Trimming took off 4 bases at V and 5 bases at J, with 9 bases between the two ends. CDR1 is MNHNS, CDR2 SASEGT, per germline. CDR3 residues: CASSGGPYQPQHF. The CDR3 bases are TGTGCCAGCAGTGGGGGGCCGTATCAGCCCCAGCATTTT.

J is TRBJ1-3 and V is TRBV4-1; a possible D gene is TRBD1 (6 bases). V shed 0 bases and J shed 2 bases, with 20 bases lying between them. There are 19 residues in the CDR3. The germline gives CDR1 MGHRA, CDR2 YSYEKL. DNA of the CDR3: TGCGCCAGCAGCCAAGATTCGGGTTGGCCAGGGGAGCCTGGAAACACCATATATTTT. Amino acid sequence: CASSQDSGWPGEPGNTIYF.

This chain connects TRBV25-1 to TRBJ1-1; D gene ambiguous. The V and J ends lost 1 base and 1 base respectively, with 7 bases between them. The CDR3 is 14 amino acids. The germline CDR1 and CDR2 sequences are MGHDK and SYGVNS. Here the CDR3 DNA reads TGTGCCAGCAGTGAATGGGCAGCGAACACTGAAGCTTTCTTT. Its protein is CASSEWAANTEAFF. The full variable domain, in which reference TRBV25-1 and TRBJ1-1 provide the parts outside the CDR3, is EADIYQTPRYLVIGTGKKITLECSQTMGHDKMYWYQQDPGMELHLIHYSYGVNSTEKGDLSSESTVSRIRTEHFPLTLESARPSHTSQYLCASSEWAANTEAFFGQGTRLTVV.

The chain has TRBV5-1 and TRBJ2-5; TRBD1 agrees at 9 bases. The CDR3 is made up of 15 amino acids. Germline-derived CDR1 and CDR2 are SGHRS and YFSETQ. The junction had 6 bases not matched to a gene; V was cut back by 4 bases and J by 2 bases. CDR3 loop: CASSRGQGGQETQYF. The CDR3 coding sequence is TGCGCCAGCAGCAGGGGACAGGGTGGACAAGAGACCCAGTACTTC.

The chain carries TRBV9 and TRBJ1-3; D call uncertain. With 0 bases removed from V and 0 bases from J, the gap between germline ends came to 10 bases. The CDR3 is made up of 16 amino acids. CDR1 and CDR2 from the germline V gene are SGDLS and YYNGEE. The CDR3 nucleotides are TGTGCCAGCAGCGTAGCTGACTCCTCCTCTGGAAACACCATATATTTT. Its protein product is CASSVADSSSGNTIYF. Complete variable domain (other parts from reference TRBV9 and TRBJ1-3): DSGVTQTPKHLITATGQRVTLRCSPRSGDLSVYWYQQSLDQGLQFLIQYYNGEERAKGNILERFSAQQFPDLHSELNLSSLELGDSALYFCASSVADSSSGNTIYFGEGSWLTVV.

This clone was counted between two and nine times. The chain recombines TRBV4-1 with TRBJ1-2; a possible D gene is TRBD1 (5 bases). CDR3 length: 16 amino acids. The germline V and J ends were trimmed by 4 bases and 0 bases, with 15 bases remaining between them. CDR1 is MGHRA and CDR2 is YSYEKL in the germline V gene. CDR3 amino acids: CASSPTGTSSNYGYTF. The CDR3 region has the DNA TGCGCCAGCAGCCCCACCGGGACCTCTTCTAACTATGGCTACACCTTC.

This chain connects TRBV18 to TRBJ1-5; the match to TRBD1 covers 8 bases. This CDR3 is built from 16 residues. CDR1 and CDR2 from the germline V gene are KGHSH and LQKENI. V shed 0 bases and J 3 bases; nucleotides not matched to a gene: 4. The CDR3 reads CASSPPPGGNNQPQHF. Here the CDR3 DNA reads TGTGCCAGCTCACCACCACCAGGGGGCAACAATCAGCCCCAGCATTTT. The whole variable domain, remainder taken from reference TRBV18 and TRBJ1-5, is NAGVMQNPRHLVRRRGQEARLRCSPMKGHSHVYWYRQLPEEGLKFMVYLQKENIIDESGMPKERFSAEFPKEGPSILRIQQVVRGDSAAYFCASSPPPGGNNQPQHFGDGTRLSIL.

J is TRBJ1-1 and V is TRBV18; TRBD1 agrees at 9 bases. V was clipped by 5 bases and J by 5 bases; unmatched bases: 9. CDR1 and CDR2 from the germline V gene are KGHSH and LQKENI. The length of the CDR3 is 15 residues. This CDR3 reads CASSAAGQGRTEAFF. The CDR3 DNA follows: TGTGCCAGCTCAGCCGCGGGACAGGGAAGGACTGAAGCTTTCTTT. Supplemented by reference TRBV18 and TRBJ1-1, the full variable domain reads NAGVMQNPRHLVRRRGQEARLRCSPMKGHSHVYWYRQLPEEGLKFMVYLQKENIIDESGMPKERFSAEFPKEGPSILRIQQVVRGDSAAYFCASSAAGQGRTEAFFGQGTRLTVV.

The J gene is TRBJ2-3, the V gene TRBV20-1; tentative D call: TRBD2 (6 bases). CDR1 and CDR2 (germline): DFQATT, SNEGSKA (reference sequence). This CDR3 comprises 11 residues. Trimming cost V 5 bases and J 7 bases, with 10 bases left between them. The DNA of the CDR3 is TGCAGTGCTCTCCTAGCGAATACGCAGTATTTT. Translation gives CSALLANTQYF.

The chain recombines TRBV18 with TRBJ2-1; D perhaps matches TRBD2 (6 bases). CDR1 KGHSH and CDR2 LQKENI come from the germline V gene. Trimming took off 2 bases at V and 5 bases at J, with 13 bases between the two ends. The CDR3 is made up of 15 amino acids. The CDR3 coding sequence is TGTGCCAGCTCACCAGAGGCGGGACTCGACAATGAGCAGTTCTTC. Protein: CASSPEAGLDNEQFF.

The chain is built from TRBV11-2 and TRBJ2-7; tentative D call: TRBD2 (6 bases). CDR1 is SGHAT, CDR2 FQNNGV, per germline. Deletions cut 2 bases from V and 1 base from J, with 12 bases between. This CDR3 is built from 15 residues. The CDR3 bases are TGTGCCAGCAGCTTAAGGGTGGGGGGTTCCTACGAGCAGTACTTC. Its protein is CASSLRVGGSYEQYF. Together with reference TRBV11-2 and TRBJ2-7, the CDR3 gives the full variable domain: EAGVAQSPRYKIIEKRQSVAFWCNPISGHATLYWYQQILGQGPKLLIQFQNNGVVDDSQLPKDRFSAERLKGVDSTLKIQPAKLEDSAVYLCASSLRVGGSYEQYFGPGTRLTVT.

The V gene is TRBV5-1, the J gene TRBJ1-1; no reliable D call. The CDR3 totals 15 residues. Germline CDR1 and CDR2: SGHRS and YFSETQ. Trimming took off 0 bases at V and 3 bases at J, with 12 bases between the two ends. The CDR3 region is CASSLAEGGHTEAFF. The CDR3 nucleotides are TGCGCCAGCAGCTTGGCCGAGGGAGGGCACACTGAAGCTTTCTTT.